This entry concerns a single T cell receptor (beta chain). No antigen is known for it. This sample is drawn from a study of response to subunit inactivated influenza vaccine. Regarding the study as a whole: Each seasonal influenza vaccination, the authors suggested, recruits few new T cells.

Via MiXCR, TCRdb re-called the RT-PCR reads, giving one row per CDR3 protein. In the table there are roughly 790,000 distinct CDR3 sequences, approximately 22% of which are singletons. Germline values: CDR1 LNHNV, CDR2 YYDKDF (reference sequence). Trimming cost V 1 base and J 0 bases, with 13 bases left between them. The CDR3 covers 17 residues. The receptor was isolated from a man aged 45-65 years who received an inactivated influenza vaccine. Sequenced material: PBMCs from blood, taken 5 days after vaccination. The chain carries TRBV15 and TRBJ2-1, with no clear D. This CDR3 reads CATSRVGSSPSYNEQFF. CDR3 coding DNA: TGTGCCACCAGCAGAGTGGGTAGTTCCCCCTCCTACAATGAGCAGTTCTTC.